The T cell receptor beta chain described here comes from a study of T cell responses to AZD1222 COVID-19 vaccine. As for the study in general: Second-dose intervals near 4 or 12 weeks were combined. The study's findings and limits: Samples come after the peak T cell response, not at day 14. The reported proportion of spike-specific TCRs targeting unmutated variant regions was nearly half. In a largely white British group with more females than males, clonal diversity was possibly underestimated.

This CDR3 has 13 amino acids. Between the trimmed V and J ends, which lost 4 bases and 7 bases, there was a span of 13 bases. Germline loops: CDR1 SGHTA, CDR2 FQGTGA. For this clone: The antigen is not known.

Only in-frame clones appear in the TCRdb table, and some are missing; sequencing was by immunoSEQ multiplex PCR. The sample contains 95,000 to 150,000 clones, 85% to 90% of which appear only once. The sequence derives from an adult in good health. The sequencing used peripheral blood, collected on day 0 of AZD1222 vaccination. The chain uses TRBV7-3 and TRBJ1-1; D is unclear. The CDR3 DNA is TGTGCCAGCAGCTCGAGACGGGGAGGTGAAGCTTTCTTT. It specifies CASSSRRGGEAFF.